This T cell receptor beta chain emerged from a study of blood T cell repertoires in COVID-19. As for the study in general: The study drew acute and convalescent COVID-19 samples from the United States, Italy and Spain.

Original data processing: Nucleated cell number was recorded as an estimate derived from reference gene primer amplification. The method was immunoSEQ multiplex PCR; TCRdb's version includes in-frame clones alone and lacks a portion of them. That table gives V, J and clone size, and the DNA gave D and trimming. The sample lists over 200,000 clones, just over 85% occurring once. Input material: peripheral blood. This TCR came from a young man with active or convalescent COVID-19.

This chain's CDR3 is CATSDLRTTGSTDTQYF. CDR3 DNA sequence: TGTGCCACCAGTGATTTAAGGACTACCGGTAGCACAGATACGCAGTATTTT. The V call is TRBV24-1, the J call TRBJ2-3; D may be TRBD2 (6 bases). The CDR3 is 17 amino acids. Trimming pared 1 base from V and 0 bases from J, leaving 13 bases between. Germline CDR1 is KGHDR and CDR2 is SFDVKD.